These 16 T cell receptor beta chains came from one sample sequenced in a study of early T cells in non-severe SARS-CoV-2 infection. TCRdb re-analysed the 5' RACE reads in MiXCR, keeping a single row per CDR3 protein. The sample contains 60,000 to 90,000 distinct CDR3 sequences, around a tenth of which appear only once. The sequenced sample consisted of whole blood. The receptors come from an adult who was a healthcare worker with PCR-confirmed SARS-CoV-2 infection or an uninfected control (not recorded which).

This clonotype has just a few counts. The rearrangement uses TRBV12-3 or TRBV12-4 and TRBJ2-1; no clear D gene. V lost 6 bases to trimming and J lost 8 bases, with 11 bases between them. CDR3 length equals 12 residues. This CDR3 is CASSPLGYEQFF. The CDR3, as DNA: TGTGCCAGCAGCCCGCTAGGGTATGAGCAGTTCTTC.

DNA of the CDR3: TGTGCCAGCAGCCCCGCGGGCAGGGGACGTACTGAAGCTTTCTTT. The encoded protein is CASSPAGRGRTEAFF. The chain employs TRBV3-1 and TRBJ1-1, with D possibly matching TRBD1 (6 bases). Trimming cost V 4 bases and J 5 bases, with 17 bases left between them. CDR3 length: 15 residues. Germline V gene sequence: CDR1 LGHDT, CDR2 YNNKEL (reference sequence).

This clonotype came up many times. The V call is TRBV5-4, the J call TRBJ2-1, with 9 bases aligning to TRBD2. The CDR3 extends over 15 amino acids. Germline trimming cut 2 bases from V and 4 bases from J; bases unmatched to any gene: 4. Per germline, CDR1 SGHNT and CDR2 YYREEE (reference sequence). The CDR3 DNA sequence: TGTGCCAGCAGCTTTCTAGCGGGACTATACAATGAGCAGTTCTTC. The encoded protein is CASSFLAGLYNEQFF. The full variable domain, in which reference TRBV5-4 and TRBJ2-1 provide the parts outside the CDR3, is ETGVTQSPTHLIKTRGQQVTLRCSSQSGHNTVSWYQQALGQGPQFIFQYYREEENGRGNFPPRFSGLQFPNYSSELNVNALELDDSALYLCASSFLAGLYNEQFFGPGTRLTVL.

The sample holds many counts of this clonotype. The V gene is TRBV3-1, the J gene TRBJ2-1; 10 bases align to TRBD2. The CDR3 runs to 15 residues. V shed 4 bases and J 8 bases; nucleotides not matched to a gene: 8. The germline V gene has CDR1 LGHDT and CDR2 YNNKEL (reference sequence). The CDR3 region has the DNA TGTGCCAGCAGCCCCGGGCTAGCGGGAGTTGATGAGCAGTTCTTC. Encoded protein: CASSPGLAGVDEQFF.

The V gene is TRBV11-2, the J gene TRBJ2-3; D is uncertain. Germline lookup yields CDR1 SGHAT and CDR2 FQNNGV. The CDR3 length is 15 residues. V dropped 4 bases and J dropped 4 bases, with 15 bases sitting between them. The CDR3 bases are TGTGCCAGCAGCTCTCGTTCAGCCCTCCCAGATACGCAGTATTTT. The encoded protein is CASSSRSALPDTQYF.

The rearrangement uses TRBV2 and TRBJ2-7; D is ambiguous. Trimming cost V 1 base and J 2 bases, with 9 bases left between them. The CDR3 extends over 14 amino acids. CDR1 is SNHLY and CDR2 is FYNNEI in the germline V gene. Here the CDR3 reads CASSEGVRAYEQYF. CDR3 sequence (DNA): TGTGCCAGCAGTGAAGGGGTAAGGGCCTACGAGCAGTACTTC.

This clonotype was seen at least ten times. V gene TRBV6-1 combines with J gene TRBJ2-4, with TRBD2 as a possible D gene (6 bases). The germline V gene encodes CDR1 MNHNS and CDR2 SASEGT. Trimming took 7 bases from V and 8 from J, leaving 15 bases between them. The CDR3 is made up of 13 amino acids. The CDR3 region has the DNA TGTGCCAGCATGCCCGGGTTAGCGGACATTCAGTACTTC. It yields the protein CASMPGLADIQYF.

The rearrangement links TRBV28 to TRBJ1-3, with a weak D call TRBD1 (6 bases). This CDR3 has 14 amino acids. From germline, CDR1 is MDHEN and CDR2 SYDVKM. The ends were cut back, 7 bases at V and 4 bases at J, with 14 bases in the middle. CDR3 sequence (DNA): TGTGCCAGCAACTCTGGGGGGGCCGGAAACACCATATATTTT. Its protein is CASNSGGAGNTIYF.

In its sample, this clonotype was seen many times. This sequence joins TRBV28 and TRBJ1-1; tentative D call: TRBD1 (6 bases). Germline-derived CDR1 and CDR2 are MDHEN and SYDVKM. This CDR3 region has 16 residues. Trimming took 6 bases from V and 0 from J, leaving 17 bases between them. This CDR3 reads CASRTGWQGMNTEAFF. In DNA form, the CDR3 reads TGTGCCAGCAGAACAGGATGGCAGGGGATGAACACTGAAGCTTTCTTT.

In its sample, this clonotype was seen a few times. The DNA for the CDR3 is TGCGCCAGCAGCTTGGGAGAAATGGTGGACATTCAGTACTTC. It codes for CASSLGEMVDIQYF. This chain links TRBV5-1 with TRBJ2-4; D is uncertain. The CDR3 has 14 residues. V lost 0 bases to trimming and J lost 8 bases, with 12 bases between them. Germline assignment: CDR1 SGHRS and CDR2 YFSETQ.

Only a few counts were recorded for this clonotype. The chain joins TRBV27 to TRBJ1-3, with D hard to call. Trimming took 4 bases from V and 4 from J, leaving 8 bases between them. Germline V gives CDR1 MNHEY, CDR2 SMNVEV (reference sequence). This CDR3 spans 13 amino acids. The CDR3 here is CASSSSQGNTIYF. Written as DNA, the CDR3 is TGTGCCAGCAGTTCCTCGCAGGGAAACACCATATATTTT.

V usage is TRBV20-1 and J usage is TRBJ1-1; possibly TRBD1 for D (6 bases). CDR1 and CDR2 (germline): DFQATT, SNEGSKA (reference sequence). The CDR3 length is 16 residues. Trimming removed 3 bases at V and 4 bases at J, with 21 bases between. CDR3 DNA sequence: TGCAGTGCTAGCGATTTTCTTACAGGGTTGGGCACTGAAGCTTTCTTT. This encodes CSASDFLTGLGTEAFF.

Many counts were recorded for this clonotype. The genes are TRBV6-6 and TRBJ2-7; a possible D gene is TRBD2 (6 bases). This CDR3 spans 16 amino acids. Germline-derived CDR1 and CDR2 are MNHNY and SVGAGI (reference sequence). V lost 2 bases, J lost 0 bases, and 14 bases lay in between. The CDR3 DNA is TGTGCCAGCAGTTACGCGACCGGGACTTCCTCCTACGAGCAGTACTTC. This sequence encodes CASSYATGTSSYEQYF.

This clonotype was counted at least ten times. This sequence joins TRBV7-9 and TRBJ2-3; D not resolved. Trimming left V 6 bases short and J 0 bases short, with 16 bases between. CDR3 length equals 16 residues. Looked up from germline, CDR1 is SEHNR and CDR2 is FQNEAQ (reference sequence). CDR3 in amino acids: CASSSAVVRSTDTQYF. The CDR3 DNA reads as TGTGCCAGCAGTTCAGCAGTCGTTAGAAGCACAGATACGCAGTATTTT. Full variable domain (remainder filled in from reference TRBV7-9 and TRBJ2-3): DTGVSQNPRHKITKRGQNVTFRCDPISEHNRLYWYRQTLGQGPEFLTYFQNEAQLEKSRLLSDRFSAERPKGSFSTLEIQRTEQGDSAMYLCASSSAVVRSTDTQYFGPGTRLTVL.

The rearrangement joins TRBV2 to TRBJ2-7, with D perhaps TRBD1 (6 bases). V was cut by 6 bases and J by 2 bases, with 14 bases left in between. Germline lookup yields CDR1 SNHLY and CDR2 FYNNEI. The CDR3 has 14 residues. CDR3 protein: CASSRDTRPYEQYF. For the CDR3, the DNA is TGTGCCAGCAGCCGGGACACTAGACCCTACGAGCAGTACTTC. The full variable domain, its missing parts supplied by reference TRBV2 and TRBJ2-7, is EPEVTQTPSHQVTQMGQEVILRCVPISNHLYFYWYRQILGQKVEFLVSFYNNEISEKSEIFDDQFSVERPDGSNFTLKIRSTKLEDSAMYFCASSRDTRPYEQYFGPGTRLTVT.

Many counts were recorded for this clonotype. The gene calls are TRBV28 and TRBJ2-6; weak D call: TRBD1 (5 bases). V was clipped by 5 bases and J by 1 base, with 12 bases between them. CDR3 length: 16 residues. Germline values: CDR1 MDHEN, CDR2 SYDVKM. The CDR3 is CASSVPGFSGANVLTF. The CDR3 region has the DNA TGTGCCAGCAGTGTCCCAGGGTTTTCTGGGGCCAACGTCCTGACTTTC.